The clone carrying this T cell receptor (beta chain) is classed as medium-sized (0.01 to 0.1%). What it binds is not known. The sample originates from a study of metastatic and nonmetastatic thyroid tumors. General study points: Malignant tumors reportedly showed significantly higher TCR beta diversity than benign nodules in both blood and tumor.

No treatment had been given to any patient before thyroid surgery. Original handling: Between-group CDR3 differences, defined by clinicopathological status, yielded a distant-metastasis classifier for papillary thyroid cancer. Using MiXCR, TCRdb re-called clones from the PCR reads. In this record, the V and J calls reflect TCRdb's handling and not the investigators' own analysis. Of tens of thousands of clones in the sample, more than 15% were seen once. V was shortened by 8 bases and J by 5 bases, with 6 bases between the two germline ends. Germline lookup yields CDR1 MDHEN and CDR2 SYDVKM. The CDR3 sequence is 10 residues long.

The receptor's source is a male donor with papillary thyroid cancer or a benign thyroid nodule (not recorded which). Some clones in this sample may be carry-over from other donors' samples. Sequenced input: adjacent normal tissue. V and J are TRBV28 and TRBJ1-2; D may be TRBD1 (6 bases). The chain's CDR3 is CASQGYGYTF. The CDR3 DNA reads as TGTGCCAGCCAGGGGTATGGCTACACCTTC.